This T cell receptor (beta chain) was recovered during a study of TET2 disruption in CD19-targeted CAR T cells (dated by TCRdb to 2017 to 2018). Regarding the research as a whole: The number of samples was determined by the original clinical trial design and by which samples were available, and no additional inclusion criteria were applied. Paper-wide results and their limitations: The conclusions about the patient's CAR T cells were based on extensive analysis of only one subject.

From the cysteine through the phenylalanine, the CDR3 covers 14 amino acids. Of the CDR3's DNA, 33 bases were read; they are in frame from base 1. The germline V gene yields KGHSH for CDR1 and LQKENI for CDR2. As regards this clone: Its antigen specificity is not known. The read gets to within 3 residues of the CDR3 end, and the germline J gene fills in the rest.

According to the study, the label for this sample's treatment or condition signals: autologous CTL019 cells: CD19 CAR with 4-1BB and CD3 zeta domains. TCR zeta and 4-1BB costimulatory signaling domains were built into the CD19 CAR. T cells for CTL019 manufacturing were collected from peripheral blood by leukapheresis. The DNeasy Blood and Tissue Kit was used to extract genomic DNA from pre-infusion T cells, peripheral blood, or sorted post-infusion T cells. Deep sequencing of the TCR beta chain was done using the immunoSEQ assay. The original pipeline was this. Clonotype frequencies were computed using only productive TCR beta rearrangements. TCRdb re-hosts the immuneACCESS table, in-frame sequences only. Its copies lack some clones; in the studies checked, an unresolved V gene accounts for under half of them, and the cause for the rest is not known. The DNA was the basis for D and trimming; V, J and clone size are from that table. The table kept for this sample lists around 30,000 clones. Of the sample, 1.5% to 2% is held by the ten largest clones.

Here the chain combines TRBV18 and TRBJ2-4; the D gene cannot be resolved reliably. The source was CD8- CAR+ T cells sorted from cultured blood T cells, collected for CD19 CAR T cell therapy. Reading the label with the study, this specimen's cell subset or site is: CD8-negative CAR-positive T cells from the infusion product. The receptor was isolated from a man between 65 and 85 years old with chronic lymphocytic leukemia. The CDR3 bases that were read are TGTGCCAGCTCACCCCCCGAGTTTGGGCAGCCT. It specifies CASSPPEFGQP. The entire CDR3 protein reads CASSPPEFGQPQYF.